This TCR beta chain was sequenced in a study of cytomegalovirus exposure and HLA in healthy donors. With 4 bases clipped from V and 4 bases from J, the junction kept 4 bases outside the gene matches. Germline V gene data show CDR1 as MDHEN and CDR2 as SYDVKM. CDR3 length: 13 residues. The protocol was immunoSEQ multiplex PCR, while the TCRdb copy is restricted to in-frame clones and leaves out a portion. The sample has some 250,000 clones; around 90% are singletons. Material: PBMCs. J is TRBJ2-7 and V is TRBV28, with 7 bases identical to TRBD1. The receptor comes from a woman between 18 and 29 years old in good health and CMV-seronegative. This CDR3 is CASSYRGQYEQYV. CDR3 nucleotide sequence: TGTGCCAGCAGTTACCGGGGACAGTACGAGCAGTACGTC.